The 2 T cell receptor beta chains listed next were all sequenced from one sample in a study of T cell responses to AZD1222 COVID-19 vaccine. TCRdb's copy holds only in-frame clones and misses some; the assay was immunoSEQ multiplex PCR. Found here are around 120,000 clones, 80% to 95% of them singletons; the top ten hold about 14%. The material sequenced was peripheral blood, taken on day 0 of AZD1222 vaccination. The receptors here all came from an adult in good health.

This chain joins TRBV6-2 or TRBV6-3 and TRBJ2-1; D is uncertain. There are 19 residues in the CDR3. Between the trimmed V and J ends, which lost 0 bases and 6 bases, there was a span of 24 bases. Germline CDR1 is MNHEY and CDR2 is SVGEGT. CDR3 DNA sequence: TGTGCCAGCAGTTACTCCACAGTGCTTTCCAACTCCCGCCGCAATGAGCAGTTCTTC. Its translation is CASSYSTVLSNSRRNEQFF.

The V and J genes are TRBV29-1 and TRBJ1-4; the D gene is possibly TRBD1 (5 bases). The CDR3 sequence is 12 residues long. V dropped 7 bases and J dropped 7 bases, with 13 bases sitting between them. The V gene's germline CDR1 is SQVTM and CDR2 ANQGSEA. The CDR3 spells CSAGGPLEKLFF. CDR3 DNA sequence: TGCAGCGCTGGGGGACCTCTTGAAAAACTGTTTTTT.